Below are 27 T cell receptor beta chains sequenced from a single sample in a study of T cell repertoires in cytomegalovirus infection. For these TCRs, the target antigens are not known. MiXCR was run by TCRdb on the reads, yielding one entry per CDR3 protein. The sample yields 100,000 to 120,000 distinct CDR3 sequences, around 30% seen once. Sequenced material: CD8+ T cells from cultured PBMCs, taken from culture after CMV antigen stimulation. The receptor set was obtained from a human donor in good health (CMV status not recorded). Some clones in this sample may be carry-over from other donors' samples.

This clonotype was counted a few times. The gene calls are TRBV7-9 and TRBJ2-1; tentative D call: TRBD1 (5 bases). This CDR3 spans 14 amino acids. CDR1 and CDR2 (germline): SEHNR, FQNEAQ (reference sequence). Between the trimmed V and J ends, which lost 2 bases and 12 bases, there was a span of 17 bases. CDR3 nucleotide sequence: TGTGCCAGCAGCTTACCAGGGATGGGTAGTCGGCAGTTCTTC. This translates into CASSLPGMGSRQFF.

This clonotype was picked up a small number of times. The J gene is TRBJ2-7, the V gene TRBV5-6; D is uncertain. Germline CDR1 is SGHDT and CDR2 is YYEEEE. Between the trimmed V and J ends, which lost 4 bases and 3 bases, there was a span of 5 bases. The CDR3 covers 11 residues. CDR3 DNA: TGTGCCAGCAGCGGCTACTACGAGCAGTACTTC. Translated, it gives CASSGYYEQYF.

This clonotype was counted at least ten times. The chain carries TRBV28 and TRBJ2-1, with 9 bases aligning to TRBD2. V gave up 7 bases and J gave up 3 bases; unmatched junction bases: 19. The length of the CDR3 is 19 residues. CDR1 and CDR2 from the germline V gene are MDHEN and SYDVKM. In nucleotides, the CDR3 is TGTGCCAGCATGCCCTTGGGGCTAGCGGGGACGGGAAACTACAATGAGCAGTTCTTC. It is translated as CASMPLGLAGTGNYNEQFF. Drawing the rest from reference TRBV28 and TRBJ2-1, the complete variable domain is DVKVTQSSRYLVKRTGEKVFLECVQDMDHENMFWYRQDPGLGLRLIYFSYDVKMKEKGDIPEGYSVSREKKERFSLILESASTNQTSMYLCASMPLGLAGTGNYNEQFFGPGTRLTVL.

V gene TRBV28 combines with J gene TRBJ1-1; 7 bases align to TRBD1. The CDR3 totals 15 residues. Germline CDR1 and CDR2: MDHEN and SYDVKM. The J segment lost 4 bases and the V segment lost 6 bases, leaving 11 bases of the junction unmatched. The CDR3 loop is CASRAGGFGSTEAFF. The CDR3 coding sequence is TGTGCCAGCAGGGCAGGGGGTTTCGGGTCCACTGAAGCTTTCTTT.

This clonotype has a single count. The V and J genes are TRBV27 and TRBJ2-2, with a tentative D call TRBD1 (6 bases). Per the germline V gene, CDR1 is MNHEY and CDR2 is SMNVEV (reference sequence). The CDR3 runs to 17 residues. The V gene lost 2 bases and the J gene lost 5 bases, with 18 bases spanning the gap. The CDR3 DNA is TGTGCCAGCAGTTTACTAATGACAGGTCTGCGGACCGGGGAGCTGTTTTTT. Translating gives CASSLLMTGLRTGELFF.

This clonotype was seen only a few times. The rearrangement links TRBV2 to TRBJ2-3, with 13 bases aligning to TRBD2. The germline CDR1 and CDR2 sequences are SNHLY and FYNNEI. V was pared by 6 bases and J by 2 bases, with 8 bases of the junction left unmatched. The CDR3 extends over 17 amino acids. CDR3 protein: CASRMGLAGYFTDTQYF. In DNA form, the CDR3 reads TGTGCCAGCAGAATGGGACTAGCGGGATACTTCACAGATACGCAGTATTTT.

J is TRBJ2-1 and V is TRBV20-1, with D possibly matching TRBD1 (6 bases). Germline V gene lookup returns CDR1 DFQATT and CDR2 SNEGSKA (reference sequence). CDR3 length: 17 amino acids. V lost 6 bases and J lost 9, with 30 bases in between. The CDR3 protein is CSAQLHREGVYVGEQFF. For the CDR3, the DNA is TGCAGTGCCCAACTCCACAGGGAAGGGGTCTACGTCGGTGAGCAGTTCTTC.

This clonotype was detected ten times or more. The J gene is TRBJ1-2, the V gene TRBV7-9; D is uncertain. Deletions cut 4 bases from V and 0 bases from J, with 15 bases between. CDR3 length: 16 residues. Germline V gene sequence: CDR1 SEHNR, CDR2 FQNEAQ (reference sequence). CDR3 protein: CASSYDQAIPNYGYTF. In DNA form, the CDR3 reads TGTGCCAGCAGCTATGACCAGGCTATACCTAACTATGGCTACACCTTC.

This clonotype was counted at least ten times. The chain employs TRBV7-6 and TRBJ1-1, with D possibly being TRBD1 (5 bases). The ends were cut back, 1 base at V and 2 bases at J, with 20 bases in the middle. This CDR3 comprises 18 residues. Per the germline V gene, CDR1 is SGHVS and CDR2 is FNYEAQ. CDR3 residues: CASSLVPTGGGRNTEAFF. CDR3 nucleotide sequence: TGTGCCAGCAGCTTAGTTCCCACCGGGGGGGGAAGAAACACTGAAGCTTTCTTT.

This clonotype appeared a few times. The chain joins TRBV19 to TRBJ2-1, with D possibly TRBD1 on 6 matching bases. Germline CDR1 is LNHDA and CDR2 is SQIVND (reference sequence). The germline V and J ends were trimmed by 7 bases and 4 bases, with 17 bases remaining between them. The CDR3 length is 15 residues. CDR3 sequence reads: CASTSGTFSYNEQFF. The DNA for the CDR3 is TGTGCCAGTACGTCCGGGACATTTAGTTACAATGAGCAGTTCTTC.

This clonotype appeared once. V and J are TRBV4-1 and TRBJ2-2; D may be TRBD1 (6 bases). V lost 5 bases, J lost 0 bases, and 25 bases lay in between. Germline CDR1 MGHRA, CDR2 YSYEKL. This CDR3 is built from 20 residues. The CDR3 DNA follows: TGCGCCAGCAGCTATCTCTCTGTCGCACAGGGCCCTGCGAACACCGGGGAGCTGTTTTTT. Translating it yields CASSYLSVAQGPANTGELFF.

This clonotype was counted between two and nine times. The chain is built from TRBV7-2 and TRBJ1-1; D not certain. The length of the CDR3 is 14 residues. Between the trimmed V and J ends, which lost 2 bases and 12 bases, there was a span of 19 bases. Germline V gene sequence: CDR1 SGHTA, CDR2 FQGNSA. As DNA, the CDR3 is TGTGCCAGCAGCTTATTAACTGGCTCGCGGCAAACTTTCTTT. Protein: CASSLLTGSRQTFF.

This clonotype has at least ten counts. The chain combines TRBV7-8 with TRBJ1-1; D call uncertain. V was pared by 1 base and J by 3 bases, with 6 bases between. From germline, CDR1 is SGHVS and CDR2 FQNEAQ. This CDR3 comprises 13 residues. CDR3 sequence: CASSLGTHTEAFF. The CDR3 bases are TGTGCCAGCAGCTTAGGCACCCACACTGAAGCTTTCTTT.

This clonotype turned up a few times. This sequence joins TRBV7-3 and TRBJ1-2; TRBD1 might be the D (5 bases). V was clipped by 2 bases and J by 8 bases, with 12 bases between them. The CDR3 is 13 amino acids. Germline V gene sequence: CDR1 SGHTA, CDR2 FQGTGA. This CDR3 is CASSLLDTGGYTF. CDR3 nucleotides: TGTGCCAGCAGCTTATTGGACACCGGGGGCTACACCTTC.

J is TRBJ2-7 and V is TRBV12-3 or TRBV12-4, with TRBD1 matching 9 bases. J lost 2 bases, V lost 3 bases, and 11 bases had no gene match. This CDR3 spans 17 amino acids. CDR3 bases: TGTGCCAGCAGTTTGAGGGGACAGGGCGGGTTCGCCTACGAGCAGTACTTC. It translates to CASSLRGQGGFAYEQYF.

The CDR3 DNA is TGTGCCAGCAGTTTTGAGCCTGGGGATAAGGCTGGAAACACCATATATTTT. Translating it yields CASSFEPGDKAGNTIYF. This chain links TRBV7-9 with TRBJ1-3; the D is unclear. Trimming shortened V by 6 bases and J by 2 bases, and 20 bases separated the two germline ends. This CDR3 contains 17 residues. Per the germline V gene, CDR1 is SEHNR and CDR2 is FQNEAQ (reference sequence).

This chain's CDR3 is CASSPLDEQYF. The CDR3 coding sequence is TGTGCCAGCAGCCCCCTGGACGAGCAGTACTTC. V gene TRBV6-6 combines with J gene TRBJ2-7; no clear D gene. Germline-derived CDR1 and CDR2 are MNHNY and SVGAGI (reference sequence). With 6 bases removed from V and 5 bases from J, the gap between germline ends came to 8 bases. CDR3 length: 11 residues.

In this sample, this clonotype turned up many times. The chain uses TRBV7-2 and TRBJ2-1; 8 positions match TRBD2. Germline trimming cut 4 bases from V and 1 base from J; bases unmatched to any gene: 6. The length of the CDR3 is 16 residues. Looked up from germline, CDR1 is SGHTA and CDR2 is FQGNSA. In DNA, the CDR3 is TGTGCCAGCAGCTCGGGGAGCGGGGGTTCCTACAATGAGCAGTTCTTC. Protein sequence: CASSSGSGGSYNEQFF. The variable domain in full, completed from reference TRBV7-2 and TRBJ2-1, reads GAGVSQSPSNKVTEKGKDVELRCDPISGHTALYWYRQSLGQGLEFLIYFQGNSAPDKSGLPSDRFSAERTGGSVSTLTIQRTQQEDSAVYLCASSSGSGGSYNEQFFGPGTRLTVL.

This clonotype was seen only a few times. This chain connects TRBV7-9 to TRBJ1-2; D ambiguous. Germline V gene sequence: CDR1 SEHNR, CDR2 FQNEAQ (reference sequence). This CDR3 spans 13 amino acids. Trimming stripped 5 bases from V and 8 bases from J, with 15 bases between. The CDR3 coding sequence is TGTGCCAGCAGCATGACTCCACGTAAGGGCTACACCTTC. Translation: CASSMTPRKGYTF.

This clonotype has only a few counts. The chain uses TRBV6-5 and TRBJ2-1; TRBD2 agrees at 8 bases. There are 17 residues in the CDR3. The germline gives CDR1 MNHEY, CDR2 SVGAGI. The J segment lost 5 bases and the V segment lost 0 bases, leaving 9 bases of the junction unmatched. In DNA, the CDR3 is TGTGCCAGCAGTTACTCGAGCGGCGGCGGGGGGCACAATGAGCAGTTCTTC. Translated, it gives CASSYSSGGGGHNEQFF.

The chain joins TRBV5-1 to TRBJ1-1; 7 bases map to TRBD1. V trimming: 6 bases; J trimming: 6 bases; junction bases outside the gene matches: 11. This CDR3 is 14 amino acids long. CDR1 and CDR2 from the germline V gene are SGHRS and YFSETQ. CDR3 in DNA: TGCGCCAGCACAGCTGGACAGGATATGGCTGAAGCTTTCTTT. Translating gives CASTAGQDMAEAFF. Variable domain in full (rest from reference TRBV5-1 and TRBJ1-1): KAGVTQTPRYLIKTRGQQVTLSCSPISGHRSVSWYQQTPGQGLQFLFEYFSETQRNKGNFPGRFSGRQFSNSRSEMNVSTLELGDSALYLCASTAGQDMAEAFFGQGTRLTVV.

The rearrangement joins TRBV12-3 or TRBV12-4 to TRBJ1-2; D call uncertain. V was cut by 2 bases and J by 9 bases, with 16 bases left in between. The CDR3 spans 14 residues. The CDR3: CASSLFGVGYSYTF. Written as DNA, the CDR3 is TGTGCCAGCAGTTTATTTGGGGTCGGATATAGCTACACCTTC.

This clonotype has at least ten counts. The V call is TRBV7-2, the J call TRBJ1-1; tentatively, D is TRBD1 (5 bases). This CDR3 region has 14 residues. V was trimmed by 1 base and J by 8 bases, leaving 14 bases between them. Germline CDR1 reads SGHTA; CDR2 reads FQGNSA. This CDR3 is CASSLEVRGFEAFF. CDR3 sequence (DNA): TGTGCCAGCAGCTTAGAAGTAAGGGGCTTCGAAGCTTTCTTT.

The gene calls are TRBV7-9 and TRBJ2-1; D might be TRBD1 or TRBD2, each matching 5 bases. Trimming left V 1 base short and J 5 bases short, with 15 bases between. The CDR3 is 16 amino acids. The germline gives CDR1 SEHNR, CDR2 FQNEAQ (reference sequence). The CDR3 reads CASSLELVGAHNEQFF. CDR3 nucleotide sequence: TGTGCCAGCAGCTTAGAACTAGTCGGGGCCCACAATGAGCAGTTCTTC.

This clonotype occurred a few times. The J gene is TRBJ2-5, the V gene TRBV7-9, with 10 bases matching TRBD1. Germline V CDR1 and CDR2: SEHNR, FQNEAQ (reference sequence). The CDR3 covers 16 residues. V trimming: 5 bases; J trimming: 1 base; junction bases outside the gene matches: 7. The CDR3 loop is CASSRGQGDLQETQYF. In nucleotides, the CDR3 is TGTGCCAGCAGCCGCGGACAGGGGGATCTCCAAGAGACCCAGTACTTC. The entire variable domain, with the rest obtained from reference TRBV7-9 and TRBJ2-5, is as follows: DTGVSQNPRHKITKRGQNVTFRCDPISEHNRLYWYRQTLGQGPEFLTYFQNEAQLEKSRLLSDRFSAERPKGSFSTLEIQRTEQGDSAMYLCASSRGQGDLQETQYFGPGTRLLVL.

This clonotype was counted only a few times. Here the CDR3 reads CASSWAGTVRERNYGYTF. DNA of the CDR3: TGTGCCAGCAGTTGGGCCGGGACGGTCCGCGAACGAAACTATGGCTACACCTTC. The V call is TRBV12-3 or TRBV12-4, the J call TRBJ1-2, with TRBD1 as a possible D gene (5 bases). This CDR3 has 18 residues. The V end was cut by 4 bases, the J end by 2 bases, with 23 bases between.

The V and J genes are TRBV20-1 and TRBJ2-7; D is possibly TRBD1 or TRBD2 (5 bases each). Between the trimmed V and J ends, which lost 0 bases and 4 bases, there was a span of 13 bases. The CDR3 is made up of 14 amino acids. The germline CDR1 and CDR2 sequences are DFQATT and SNEGSKA (reference sequence). This CDR3 is CSARDGAGVYEQYF. In DNA form, the CDR3 reads TGCAGTGCTAGAGACGGGGCGGGCGTATACGAGCAGTACTTC.